This TCR beta chain came from a study of T-cell memory formation after mild COVID-19. Overall study results and limits: Pre-infection memory already had some responding clones, implying cross-reactive memory joined. Contracting CD4+ clones sat mainly in CM and EM; CD8+ in EMRA.

In its sample, this clonotype was seen a few times. Its antigen remains unknown. Via MiXCR, TCRdb re-called the 5' RACE reads, giving one row per CDR3 protein. The table has a few hundred thousand distinct CDR3 sequences, about 20% seen once. Sequences were obtained from PBMCs or a T cell subset sorted from them (not recorded which). The sequence derives from an adult woman who had mild COVID-19 (a few samples of this study predate the infection). Cell type and time point are not known.

CDR3 coding DNA: TGCAGCGTTGTTAGCGGGACAGGGGACTATGGCTACACCTTC. Residues: CSVVSGTGDYGYTF. The chain recombines TRBV29-1 with TRBJ1-2, with 10 bases fitting TRBD1. The CDR3 contains 14 residues. Trimming took 4 bases from V and 3 from J; bases not matched to a gene: 5. From germline, CDR1 is SQVTM and CDR2 ANQGSEA. The full variable domain, its missing parts supplied by reference TRBV29-1 and TRBJ1-2, is SAVISQKPSRDICQRGTSLTIQCQVDSQVTMMFWYRQQPGQSLTLIATANQGSEATYESGFVIDKFPISRPNLTFSTLTVSNMSPEDSSIYLCSVVSGTGDYGYTFGSGTRLTVV.